The text below deals with one T cell receptor (beta chain). Per the original data handling: The authors estimated nucleated cell counts from reference gene primer amplification. Clones were read by immunoSEQ multiplex PCR, and TCRdb kept only the in-frame ones, dropping some. The D gene and trimming were derived from the DNA, and the V and J assignments and clone size from that table. The sample yields over 250,000 clones, roughly 83% seen once. The sample is drawn from a study of blood T cell repertoires in COVID-19. Study overall: COVID-19 samples collected from the United States, Italy and Spain covered acute and convalescent phases. In each case, the material was cDNA or gDNA derived from T cells, B-cell-depleted T cells, or PBMCs.

This CDR3 comprises 13 residues. V lost 3 bases and J 0 bases, leaving 5 bases between the germline ends. CDR1 is SGHTA and CDR2 is FQGTGA in the germline V gene. The sequenced material came from peripheral blood. The origin of this receptor is a human donor with COVID-19, enrolled during active disease. The donor label of this sample is uncertain. The rearrangement joins TRBV7-3 to TRBJ2-5; D call uncertain. Here the CDR3 reads CASSFGNQETQYF. The CDR3 nucleotides are TGTGCCAGCAGCTTCGGTAACCAAGAGACCCAGTACTTC.